Shown below are 8 T cell receptor beta chains from a single sample sequenced in a study of blood T cells in healthy people across ages. With a J-beta primer mix and a sample-barcoded 5' primer, a second PCR ran 7 to 11 cycles. TCRdb called the 5' RACE reads again in MiXCR, with one record for every CDR3 protein. Altogether 1.5 million to 2 million distinct CDR3 sequences are present, just under 50% being singletons, with the ten largest covering over 2%. The specimen sequenced was blood. Every receptor here comes from a woman in her 40s in good health.

This clonotype occurred many times. V gene TRBV5-1 combines with J gene TRBJ2-6; D is ambiguous. CDR3 length equals 16 residues. Trimming left V 5 bases short and J 0 bases short, with 12 bases between. Germline CDR1 reads SGHRS; CDR2 reads YFSETQ. CDR3 bases: TGCGCCAGCAGACCAAACGCGTTCTCTGGGGCCAACGTCCTGACTTTC. Its protein is CASRPNAFSGANVLTF.

The rearrangement joins TRBV6-2 or TRBV6-3 to TRBJ2-1, with 8 nucleotides matching TRBD1. The CDR3 length is 14 residues. The V segment lost 8 bases and the J segment 9 bases; nucleotides outside the gene matches: 12. The germline gives CDR1 MNHEY, CDR2 SVGEGT. CDR3 sequence: CASGWTGPGGEQFF. The CDR3 DNA reads TGTGCCAGCGGATGGACAGGGCCCGGCGGTGAGCAGTTCTTC.

The rearrangement links TRBV15 to TRBJ2-1; D gene ambiguous. The CDR3 is 15 amino acids. Germline V lookup: CDR1 LNHNV, CDR2 YYDKDF (reference sequence). Trimming stripped 4 bases from V and 2 bases from J, with 12 bases between. CDR3 DNA sequence: TGTGCCACCAGCAAAGAAGCTTTAACCTACAATGAGCAGTTCTTC. Translating it yields CATSKEALTYNEQFF.

This rearrangement joins TRBV6-4 to TRBJ2-7; no clear D. The CDR3 length is 13 residues. CDR1 and CDR2 (germline): MRHNA, SNTAGT. V dropped 4 bases and J dropped 7 bases, with 14 bases sitting between them. CDR3 sequence: CASSAKIFGEQYF. The CDR3 DNA follows: TGTGCCAGCAGTGCCAAAATTTTTGGGGAGCAGTACTTC.

This chain connects TRBV6-2 or TRBV6-3 to TRBJ1-6, with D unclear. Germline CDR1 is MNHEY and CDR2 is SVGEGT. The CDR3 loop spans 14 amino acids. Trimming removed 3 bases at V and 7 bases at J, with 10 bases between. CDR3 bases: TGTGCCAGCAGTTATTGGCCTCGGAATTCACCCCTCCACTTT. This gives the protein CASSYWPRNSPLHF.

CDR3 DNA sequence: TGTGCCATTGGACAGCCTGTTTACTCCTACGAGCAGTACTTC. Translated: CAIGQPVYSYEQYF. The chain has TRBV28 and TRBJ2-7; tentatively, D is TRBD1 (6 bases). Germline values: CDR1 MDHEN, CDR2 SYDVKM. The CDR3 is made up of 14 amino acids. V was clipped by 10 bases and J by 0 bases, with 16 bases between them.

Comment on this clonotype: At one of its ends the junction is not consistent with the germline gene, which may arise from a read error. The chain uses TRBV15 and TRBJ2-1; D unresolved. The germline gives CDR1 LNHNV, CDR2 YYDKDF (reference sequence). CDR3 length equals 11 residues. CDR3 sequence (DNA): TGTGCCACCAGCAATAACAATGGGCAGTTCTTC. Protein: CATSNNNGQFF.

V usage is TRBV4-2 and J usage is TRBJ2-1; tentatively, D is TRBD1 or TRBD2 (5 bases each). This CDR3 comprises 15 residues. Germline V gives CDR1 LGHNA, CDR2 YNFKEQ. Trimming removed 0 bases at V and 4 bases at J, with 10 bases between. CDR3 sequence reads: CASSQEGEPYNEQFF. The CDR3 DNA follows: TGTGCCAGCAGCCAAGAGGGGGAACCTTACAATGAGCAGTTCTTC.